These T cell receptor beta chains were read from a single sample in a study of siplizumab effects on memory and regulatory T cells. Assay used: immunoSEQ multiplex PCR; TCRdb lists only in-frame clones, some missing. The data hold about 120,000 clones, with roughly 94% observed a single time. The material sequenced was non-Treg CD4+ T cells sorted from blood. The receptors come from a human donor in good health. Both conserved end residues are part of each CDR3. D genes are given only for firm matches. Clone size is stated in some rows and not others, as once, few, many or a class when expanded.

size: -
J: TRBJ2-5
D: TRBD2
V: TRBV6-5
CDR3: CATLAPHGETQYF
DNA: TGTGCCACACTAGCGCCCCACGGAGAGACCCAGTACTTC

size: -
J: TRBJ2-1
D: -
V: TRBV19
CDR3: CASSISGYNEQFF
DNA: TGTGCCAGTAGTATATCTGGCTACAATGAGCAGTTCTTC

size: once
J: TRBJ1-6
D: -
V: TRBV7-8
CDR3: CASSLRQSSYNSPLHF
DNA: TGTGCCAGCAGCCTCCGACAGAGCTCCTATAATTCACCCCTCCACTTT

size: once
J: TRBJ1-2
D: TRBD1
V: TRBV9
CDR3: CASSVGQGYYGYTF
DNA: TGTGCCAGCAGCGTAGGACAGGGTTACTATGGCTACACCTTC

size: -
J: TRBJ2-7
D: -
V: TRBV4-2
CDR3: CASSQVDGSPSSYEQYF
DNA: TGTGCCAGCAGCCAAGTAGACGGGAGTCCTAGCTCCTACGAGCAGTACTTC

size: -
J: TRBJ2-7
D: -
V: TRBV7-8
CDR3: CASSPRLPYEQYF
DNA: TGTGCCAGCAGCCCGAGACTTCCCTACGAGCAGTACTTC

size: once
J: TRBJ2-5
D: TRBD1
V: TRBV5-1
CDR3: CASSLNGRGKQETQYF
DNA: TGCGCCAGCAGCTTGAACGGCAGGGGGAAGCAAGAGACCCAGTACTTC

size: -
J: TRBJ2-5
D: -
V: TRBV4-1
CDR3: CASSQDRLRETQYF
DNA: TGCGCCAGCAGCCAAGATCGGTTACGAGAGACCCAGTACTTC

size: -
J: TRBJ1-2
D: -
V: TRBV29-1
CDR3: CSVWGGQGYGYTF
DNA: TGCAGCGTTTGGGGGGGGCAAGGCTATGGCTACACCTTC

size: -
J: TRBJ2-7
D: -
V: TRBV2
CDR3: CASRRIQERQGTYEQYF
DNA: TGTGCCAGCAGGAGGATTCAGGAGCGGCAGGGAACCTACGAGCAGTACTTC

size: -
J: TRBJ2-3
D: TRBD2
V: TRBV5-1
CDR3: CASSIGTSGRSTDTQYF
DNA: TGCGCCAGCAGCATCGGGACTAGCGGGCGGAGCACAGATACGCAGTATTTT

size: -
J: TRBJ2-2
D: TRBD2
V: TRBV27
CDR3: CASSTPSGKDTGELFF
DNA: TGTGCCAGCAGTACCCCTAGCGGGAAGGACACCGGGGAGCTGTTTTTT

size: once
J: TRBJ1-1
D: -
V: TRBV11-3
CDR3: CASSLSTANTEAFF
DNA: TGTGCCAGCAGCTTATCCACCGCCAACACTGAAGCTTTCTTT

size: -
J: TRBJ2-7
D: -
V: TRBV19
CDR3: CASSISGHPAYEQYF
DNA: TGTGCCAGTAGTATTTCAGGTCACCCCGCCTACGAGCAGTACTTC

size: -
J: TRBJ2-1
D: TRBD2
V: TRBV5-1
CDR3: CASSTLAGSYNEQFF
DNA: TGCGCCAGCAGCACACTAGCGGGAAGCTACAATGAGCAGTTCTTC

size: -
J: TRBJ1-3
D: TRBD1
V: TRBV6-1
CDR3: CASRKQGAGNTIYF
DNA: TGTGCCAGCAGGAAGCAGGGGGCAGGAAACACCATATATTTT

size: -
J: TRBJ1-2
D: -
V: TRBV4-1
CDR3: CASSQEALTGGGYTF
DNA: TGCGCCAGCAGCCAAGAGGCCCTCACCGGGGGGGGCTACACCTTC

size: -
J: TRBJ2-7
D: -
V: TRBV7-2
CDR3: CASSLASTDYEQYF
DNA: TGTGCCAGCAGCTTAGCGTCCACAGACTACGAGCAGTACTTC

size: once
J: TRBJ2-5
D: -
V: TRBV2
CDR3: CASSDRVQEAQYF
DNA: TGTGCCAGCAGTGACAGGGTCCAAGAGGCCCAGTACTTC

size: once
J: TRBJ2-2
D: TRBD1
V: TRBV7-9
CDR3: CASRRDRGSTGELFF
DNA: TGTGCCAGCCGGCGGGACAGGGGTTCCACCGGGGAGCTGTTTTTT

size: -
J: TRBJ2-7
D: -
V: TRBV2
CDR3: CASIPLAASYEQYF
DNA: TGCGCCAGCATCCCTTTGGCGGCATCCTACGAGCAGTACTTC

size: -
J: TRBJ1-2
D: -
V: TRBV7-6
CDR3: CASSPSDGRGSGYTF
DNA: TGTGCCAGCAGCCCATCTGATGGCAGGGGCTCTGGCTACACCTTC

size: -
J: TRBJ1-1
D: TRBD1
V: TRBV5-5
CDR3: CASSYQGAEAFF
DNA: TGTGCCAGCAGTTACCAGGGGGCGGAGGCTTTCTTT

size: -
J: TRBJ2-7
D: TRBD1
V: TRBV5-1
CDR3: CASSVDRDQQYF
DNA: TGCGCCAGCAGCGTGGACAGGGACCAGCAGTACTTC

size: -
J: TRBJ2-7
D: -
V: TRBV2
CDR3: CASKLDSKSSYEQYF
DNA: TGTGCCAGCAAGTTGGACAGCAAAAGCTCCTACGAGCAGTACTTC

size: -
J: TRBJ1-6
D: -
V: TRBV5-1
CDR3: CASRQGYNSPLHF
DNA: TGCGCCAGCAGGCAGGGGTATAATTCACCCCTCCACTTT

size: -
J: TRBJ1-2
D: -
V: TRBV4-2
CDR3: CASSQDDGTNYGYTF
DNA: TGTGCCAGCAGCCAAGATGATGGGACTAACTATGGCTACACCTTC

size: -
J: TRBJ2-6
D: -
V: TRBV5-5
CDR3: CASSLVQVSGANVLTF
DNA: TGTGCCAGCAGCTTGGTTCAGGTATCTGGGGCCAACGTCCTGACTTTC

size: -
J: TRBJ1-2
D: -
V: TRBV4-2
CDR3: CASSQGEIYYGYTF
DNA: TGTGCCAGCAGCCAGGGGGAAATTTACTATGGCTACACCTTC

size: -
J: TRBJ1-2
D: TRBD1
V: TRBV10-3
CDR3: CAISEGQGDGYTF
DNA: TGTGCCATCAGTGAGGGACAGGGGGATGGCTACACCTTC

size: -
J: TRBJ1-2
D: -
V: TRBV30
CDR3: CAWSVQGIHGYTF
DNA: TGTGCCTGGAGTGTACAGGGAATTCATGGCTACACCTTC

size: -
J: TRBJ1-1
D: -
V: TRBV27
CDR3: CASTPRATGTEAFF
DNA: TGTGCCAGCACCCCCCGGGCCACGGGCACTGAAGCTTTCTTT

size: -
J: TRBJ1-2
D: TRBD1
V: TRBV15
CDR3: CATSGQQGAVGYTF
DNA: TGTGCCACCAGCGGACAACAGGGGGCGGTTGGCTACACCTTC

size: -
J: TRBJ1-2
D: -
V: TRBV10-1
CDR3: CDINTSNYGYTF
DNA: TGCGACATCAATACCTCTAACTATGGCTACACCTTC

size: -
J: TRBJ1-2
D: TRBD1
V: TRBV7-8
CDR3: CASSFDRVGGYTF
DNA: TGTGCCAGCAGCTTCGACAGGGTGGGCGGCTACACCTTC

size: -
J: TRBJ1-3
D: -
V: TRBV30
CDR3: CAWTTGQKGKTDTIYF
DNA: TGTGCCTGGACAACGGGGCAGAAGGGAAAAACAGACACCATATATTTT

size: few
J: TRBJ1-1
D: -
V: TRBV7-9
CDR3: CASSFGPRDTEAFF
DNA: TGTGCCAGCAGCTTCGGCCCTCGGGACACTGAAGCTTTCTTT

size: few
J: TRBJ2-7
D: TRBD1
V: TRBV27
CDR3: CASSSSGTATYEQYF
DNA: TGTGCCAGCAGTTCCTCCGGGACAGCGACCTACGAGCAGTACTTC

size: -
J: TRBJ1-2
D: -
V: TRBV6-5
CDR3: CASRPDGLYGYTF
DNA: TGTGCCAGCAGACCTGACGGGCTCTATGGCTACACCTTC

size: once
J: TRBJ1-6
D: -
V: TRBV5-6
CDR3: CASSPRLQNSPLHF
DNA: TGTGCCAGCAGCCCGAGGCTTCAAAATTCACCCCTCCACTTT

size: -
J: TRBJ2-5
D: TRBD2
V: TRBV10-1
CDR3: CASSESMAGEQETQYF
DNA: TGCGCCAGCAGTGAGTCCATGGCGGGAGAGCAAGAGACCCAGTACTTC

size: once
J: TRBJ1-1
D: TRBD1
V: TRBV7-9
CDR3: CASSVGTGNTEAFF
DNA: TGTGCCAGCAGCGTAGGGACAGGGAACACTGAAGCTTTCTTT

size: -
J: TRBJ2-3
D: -
V: TRBV9
CDR3: CASSPRTVTDTQYF
DNA: TGTGCCAGCAGCCCACGGACAGTAACAGATACGCAGTATTTT

size: -
J: TRBJ2-1
D: -
V: TRBV5-4
CDR3: CASSLARGPPSYNEQFF
DNA: TGTGCCAGCAGCTTGGCCCGAGGCCCTCCCTCCTACAATGAGCAGTTCTTC

size: -
J: TRBJ2-1
D: TRBD1
V: TRBV10-1
CDR3: CASSESRGPIHNEQFF
DNA: TGCGCCAGCAGTGAGTCAAGGGGGCCGATCCACAATGAGCAGTTCTTC

size: -
J: TRBJ2-3
D: TRBD2
V: TRBV5-1
CDR3: CASSLGTSVLTDTQYF
DNA: TGCGCCAGCAGCCTCGGGACTAGCGTACTCACAGATACGCAGTATTTT

size: -
J: TRBJ1-1
D: -
V: TRBV19
CDR3: CASSPPTRQLNTEAFF
DNA: TGTGCCAGTAGTCCCCCGACGCGACAGTTGAACACTGAAGCTTTCTTT

size: -
J: TRBJ2-3
D: -
V: TRBV25-1
CDR3: CASSLNTDTQYF
DNA: TGTGCCAGCAGTCTTAACACAGATACGCAGTATTTT

size: -
J: TRBJ1-2
D: -
V: TRBV18
CDR3: CASSPHEDPTYGYTF
DNA: TGTGCCAGCTCACCACACGAGGACCCCACCTATGGCTACACCTTC

size: -
J: TRBJ1-1
D: TRBD1
V: TRBV20-1
CDR3: CSAPGQGEAFF
DNA: TGCAGTGCTCCTGGACAGGGTGAAGCTTTCTTT

size: -
J: TRBJ2-7
D: TRBD1
V: TRBV2
CDR3: CASRPLGGTGMDEQYF
DNA: TGTGCCAGCAGGCCCCTAGGCGGGACAGGCATGGACGAGCAGTACTTC

size: -
J: TRBJ1-4
D: -
V: TRBV18
CDR3: CASSRRQAATNEKLFF
DNA: TGTGCCAGCTCACGACGACAGGCGGCAACTAATGAAAAACTGTTTTTT

size: -
J: TRBJ2-3
D: TRBD2
V: TRBV7-9
CDR3: CASIPSGGRTDTQYF
DNA: TGTGCCAGCATTCCCTCGGGGGGGCGCACAGATACGCAGTATTTT

size: -
J: TRBJ1-2
D: -
V: TRBV30
CDR3: CAWRGEGYGYTF
DNA: TGTGCCTGGAGAGGTGAGGGCTATGGCTACACCTTC

size: -
J: TRBJ2-7
D: TRBD1
V: TRBV18
CDR3: CASSPLQADRGEQYF
DNA: TGTGCCAGCTCACCCCTCCAGGCGGACAGGGGCGAGCAGTACTTC

size: -
J: TRBJ1-2
D: -
V: TRBV18
CDR3: CVSSPFDSTNYGYTF
DNA: TGTGTCAGCTCACCTTTTGACAGCACCAACTATGGCTACACCTTC